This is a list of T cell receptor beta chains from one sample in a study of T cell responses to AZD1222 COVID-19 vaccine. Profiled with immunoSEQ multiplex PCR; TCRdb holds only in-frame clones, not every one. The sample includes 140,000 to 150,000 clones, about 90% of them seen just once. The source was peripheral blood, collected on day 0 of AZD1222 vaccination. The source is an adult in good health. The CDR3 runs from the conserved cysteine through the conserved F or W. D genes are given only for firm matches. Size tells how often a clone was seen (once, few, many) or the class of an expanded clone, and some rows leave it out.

cdr3_nt: TGTGCCAGCAGTTTAAAAACTAGCGGGAGCGCCTACGAGCAGTACTTC
cdr3_aa: CASSLKTSGSAYEQYF
v_call: TRBV27
d_call: TRBD2
j_call: TRBJ2-7
clone_size: -

cdr3_nt: TGTGCCAGCAGCTTAAGTTCGGGGGCCTTGGATGAGCAGTTCTTC
cdr3_aa: CASSLSSGALDEQFF
v_call: TRBV7-3
d_call: -
j_call: TRBJ2-1
clone_size: once

cdr3_nt: TGCGCCAGCAGCCGGGGACAGGGGGTCACAGATACGCAGTATTTT
cdr3_aa: CASSRGQGVTDTQYF
v_call: TRBV4-1
d_call: TRBD1
j_call: TRBJ2-3
clone_size: -

cdr3_nt: TGTGCCAGCAGCTTCCTGGACAGGGGGGGGACAGATACGCAGTATTTT
cdr3_aa: CASSFLDRGGTDTQYF
v_call: TRBV5-5
d_call: TRBD1
j_call: TRBJ2-3
clone_size: -

cdr3_nt: TGTGCCAGCAGTTATGAGTCCTCCCGATACATGTCCTACGAGCAGTACTTC
cdr3_aa: CASSYESSRYMSYEQYF
v_call: TRBV6-2/TRBV6-3
d_call: -
j_call: TRBJ2-7
clone_size: -

cdr3_nt: TGTGCCAGCAGCCAACGAAGGTTCTCCGGGACAGACAATGAGCAGTTCTTC
cdr3_aa: CASSQRRFSGTDNEQFF
v_call: TRBV14
d_call: TRBD1
j_call: TRBJ2-1
clone_size: -

cdr3_nt: TGTGCCAGCAGCAGGGACAGGGTAAGCTCCTATAATTCACCCCTCCACTTT
cdr3_aa: CASSRDRVSSYNSPLHF
v_call: TRBV21-1
d_call: -
j_call: TRBJ1-6
clone_size: once

cdr3_nt: TGTGCCAGTAGACTGCAGGGCACCGGGGAGCTGTTTTTT
cdr3_aa: CASRLQGTGELFF
v_call: TRBV19
d_call: -
j_call: TRBJ2-2
clone_size: once

cdr3_nt: TGTGCCAGCAGCTTAGGGGATCCCACTAATGAAAAACTGTTTTTT
cdr3_aa: CASSLGDPTNEKLFF
v_call: TRBV7-6
d_call: -
j_call: TRBJ1-4
clone_size: -

cdr3_nt: TGTGCCAGTAGTTTTGGGACAGGGTCTTACGAGCAGTACTTC
cdr3_aa: CASSFGTGSYEQYF
v_call: TRBV19
d_call: TRBD1
j_call: TRBJ2-7
clone_size: few

cdr3_nt: TGCGCCAGCAGACCAGGGCCTTATCAAGAGACCCAGTACTTC
cdr3_aa: CASRPGPYQETQYF
v_call: TRBV5-1
d_call: -
j_call: TRBJ2-5
clone_size: -

cdr3_nt: TGCGCCAGCAGCTTGGGGCGACAGGGGACAGATACGCAGTATTTT
cdr3_aa: CASSLGRQGTDTQYF
v_call: TRBV4-3
d_call: TRBD1
j_call: TRBJ2-3
clone_size: -

cdr3_nt: TGTGCCAGCAGCCCCGGCGGAGGGCCCCTGAGGACCGGGGAGCTGTTTTTT
cdr3_aa: CASSPGGGPLRTGELFF
v_call: TRBV7-3
d_call: -
j_call: TRBJ2-2
clone_size: -

cdr3_nt: TGTGCCAGCAGCCCGGGGCCTTCCTACGAGCAGTACTTC
cdr3_aa: CASSPGPSYEQYF
v_call: TRBV7-8
d_call: -
j_call: TRBJ2-7
clone_size: -

cdr3_nt: TGTGCCAGCAGGCCGGGACTAGCGGGAGGTCCAGATACGCAGTATTTT
cdr3_aa: CASRPGLAGGPDTQYF
v_call: TRBV7-8
d_call: TRBD2
j_call: TRBJ2-3
clone_size: -

cdr3_nt: TGTGCCAGCAGCTTAGCGGGACAGAACAATGAGCAGTTCTTC
cdr3_aa: CASSLAGQNNEQFF
v_call: TRBV7-3
d_call: -
j_call: TRBJ2-1
clone_size: -

cdr3_nt: TGTGCCAGCAGCTTAGAGGGGATATCGAACACTGAAGCTTTCTTT
cdr3_aa: CASSLEGISNTEAFF
v_call: TRBV11-2
d_call: -
j_call: TRBJ1-1
clone_size: -

cdr3_nt: TGTGCCAGCTCGAACAGGGCTTGGCACAATGAGCAGTTCTTC
cdr3_aa: CASSNRAWHNEQFF
v_call: TRBV27
d_call: -
j_call: TRBJ2-1
clone_size: -

cdr3_nt: TGTGCCAGCAGTAGACGCGATGAGCAGTTCTTC
cdr3_aa: CASSRRDEQFF
v_call: TRBV6-2/TRBV6-3
d_call: -
j_call: TRBJ2-1
clone_size: -

cdr3_nt: TGTGCCAGTAGTCCACGGCCCAGCTCTGGAAACACCATATATTTT
cdr3_aa: CASSPRPSSGNTIYF
v_call: TRBV19
d_call: -
j_call: TRBJ1-3
clone_size: -

cdr3_nt: TGCGCCAGCAGGGCTAGCGGGAGAGATGAGCAGTTCTTC
cdr3_aa: CASRASGRDEQFF
v_call: TRBV5-1
d_call: TRBD2
j_call: TRBJ2-1
clone_size: once

cdr3_nt: TGTGCCAGCAGCTTAGCTGGGGCCAACGTCCTGACTTTC
cdr3_aa: CASSLAGANVLTF
v_call: TRBV7-2
d_call: -
j_call: TRBJ2-6
clone_size: once

cdr3_nt: TGTGCCAGCAGCCCAAGCACCGGGGAGCTGTTTTTT
cdr3_aa: CASSPSTGELFF
v_call: TRBV28
d_call: -
j_call: TRBJ2-2
clone_size: once

cdr3_nt: TGTGCCAGCTCACCTGGGTTCTCTGGGGCCAACGTCCTGACTTTC
cdr3_aa: CASSPGFSGANVLTF
v_call: TRBV18
d_call: -
j_call: TRBJ2-6
clone_size: -

cdr3_nt: TGTGCCAGCAGCCGTGGCCCCCTCTCTGGGGCCAACGTCCTGACTTTC
cdr3_aa: CASSRGPLSGANVLTF
v_call: TRBV6-6
d_call: -
j_call: TRBJ2-6
clone_size: -

cdr3_nt: TGTGCCACCAGCAGAGCGGCGGGAGAGACCCAGTACTTC
cdr3_aa: CATSRAAGETQYF
v_call: TRBV15
d_call: -
j_call: TRBJ2-5
clone_size: -

cdr3_nt: TGTGCCAGCAGCTTAGTGACAGATTATGGCTACACCTTC
cdr3_aa: CASSLVTDYGYTF
v_call: TRBV11-2
d_call: -
j_call: TRBJ1-2
clone_size: -

cdr3_nt: TGTGCCATCACTAACGCCGATACGCAGTATTTT
cdr3_aa: CAITNADTQYF
v_call: TRBV10-3
d_call: -
j_call: TRBJ2-3
clone_size: -

cdr3_nt: TGTGCCAGCAGCCCAAAAACTAGCGGGGAGGCCATCTACGAGCAGTACTTC
cdr3_aa: CASSPKTSGEAIYEQYF
v_call: TRBV4-2
d_call: TRBD2
j_call: TRBJ2-7
clone_size: -

cdr3_nt: TGTGCCAGCAGCCAAAAAGGACAGGGGGAGAGGAACACTGAAGCTTTCTTT
cdr3_aa: CASSQKGQGERNTEAFF
v_call: TRBV4-2
d_call: TRBD1
j_call: TRBJ1-1
clone_size: once

cdr3_nt: TGTGCCAGCAGTTTATGGCAACCCCCGAACACTGAAGCTTTCTTT
cdr3_aa: CASSLWQPPNTEAFF
v_call: TRBV28
d_call: -
j_call: TRBJ1-1
clone_size: -

cdr3_nt: TGTGCCAGCAGCTTGGGGGGCGATTCACCCCTCCACTTT
cdr3_aa: CASSLGGDSPLHF
v_call: TRBV7-6
d_call: -
j_call: TRBJ1-6
clone_size: -

cdr3_nt: TGTGCCAGTAGTATCGGGGACAGGGAAACTGAAGCTTTCTTT
cdr3_aa: CASSIGDRETEAFF
v_call: TRBV19
d_call: TRBD1
j_call: TRBJ1-1
clone_size: -

cdr3_nt: TGTGCCAGCAGCTTGGACACAAACAATGAGCAGTTCTTC
cdr3_aa: CASSLDTNNEQFF
v_call: TRBV7-2
d_call: -
j_call: TRBJ2-1
clone_size: -

cdr3_nt: TGTGCCACCAGCAGAGACTACCAAACAGGGAATGGCTACACCTTC
cdr3_aa: CATSRDYQTGNGYTF
v_call: TRBV15
d_call: -
j_call: TRBJ1-2
clone_size: -

cdr3_nt: TGCGCCAGCAGGGAAGGGGACCTCCCTTATGGCTACACCTTC
cdr3_aa: CASREGDLPYGYTF
v_call: TRBV5-1
d_call: -
j_call: TRBJ1-2
clone_size: -

cdr3_nt: TGCAGCGTAGCCAGGGGGCTGGGGAACACAGATACGCAGTATTTT
cdr3_aa: CSVARGLGNTDTQYF
v_call: TRBV29-1
d_call: TRBD1
j_call: TRBJ2-3
clone_size: -

cdr3_nt: TGTGCCAGCAGCTTACAGGGTTCGAACACTGAAGCTTTCTTT
cdr3_aa: CASSLQGSNTEAFF
v_call: TRBV7-2
d_call: -
j_call: TRBJ1-1
clone_size: -

cdr3_nt: TGTGCCAGCAGTTCCGGCCTAGCCACTACGCAGTATTTT
cdr3_aa: CASSSGLATTQYF
v_call: TRBV6-2/TRBV6-3
d_call: -
j_call: TRBJ2-3
clone_size: once

cdr3_nt: TGTGCCAGCAGTCCCACAGGGTATAGCAATCAGCCCCAGCATTTT
cdr3_aa: CASSPTGYSNQPQHF
v_call: TRBV6-6
d_call: -
j_call: TRBJ1-5
clone_size: -

cdr3_nt: TGTGCCAGCAGGCATAGATCTTCCTCCTATGAAAAACTGTTTTTT
cdr3_aa: CASRHRSSSYEKLFF
v_call: TRBV28
d_call: -
j_call: TRBJ1-4
clone_size: many